A single sample gave rise to the 31 T cell receptor beta chains below, sequenced in a study of cytomegalovirus exposure and HLA in healthy donors. Sequencing was performed with immunoSEQ multiplex PCR; in TCRdb, only in-frame clones are kept and a portion is missing. The data show some 140,000 clones, 86% seen once. The sequenced material came from PBMCs. The receptors were sampled from a man aged 18 to 35 in good health and CMV-seronegative.

The genes are TRBV19 and TRBJ1-5; a weak D match, TRBD1 (5 bases). Trimming pared 0 bases from V and 4 bases from J, leaving 10 bases between. Germline values: CDR1 LNHDA, CDR2 SQIVND (reference sequence). The length of the CDR3 is 15 residues. The CDR3 reads CASSIDRVWNQPQHF. CDR3 bases: TGTGCCAGTAGTATAGACAGGGTTTGGAATCAGCCCCAGCATTTT. Full variable domain (outside the CDR3, taken from reference TRBV19 and TRBJ1-5): DGGITQSPKYLFRKEGQNVTLSCEQNLNHDAMYWYRQDPGQGLRLIYYSQIVNDFQKGDIAEGYSVSREKKESFPLTVTSAQKNPTAFYLCASSIDRVWNQPQHFGDGTRLSIL.

The chain combines TRBV9 with TRBJ2-7; perhaps TRBD1 as D (5 bases). Trimming cost V 3 bases and J 7 bases, with 11 bases left between them. Germline CDR1 is SGDLS and CDR2 is YYNGEE. This CDR3 region has 12 residues. CDR3 in DNA: TGTGCCAGCAGCGGGCCAGGGTTGGAGCAGTACTTC. It specifies CASSGPGLEQYF.

This clone was counted a few times. V usage is TRBV5-4 and J usage is TRBJ2-6; D perhaps matches TRBD1 (6 bases). Deletions cut 7 bases from V and 2 bases from J, with 10 bases between. Per the germline V gene, CDR1 is SGHNT and CDR2 is YYREEE (reference sequence). The CDR3 is 14 amino acids. For the CDR3, the DNA is TGTGCCAGCGTGGGGGCCCCTGGGGCCAACGTCCTGACTTTC. Its translation is CASVGAPGANVLTF.

The chain employs TRBV5-1 and TRBJ1-5; 9 nucleotides line up with TRBD1. CDR3 length: 14 residues. V lost 4 bases to trimming and J lost 6 bases; unmatched junction nucleotides: 5. CDR1 is SGHRS, CDR2 YFSETQ, per germline. CDR3 protein: CASSPGQGSQPQHF. The CDR3 region has the DNA TGCGCCAGCAGCCCGGGACAGGGAAGTCAGCCCCAGCATTTT.

The genes are TRBV5-1 and TRBJ1-1; 9 bases line up with TRBD1. This CDR3 has 15 amino acids. Per germline, CDR1 SGHRS and CDR2 YFSETQ. With 4 bases clipped from V and 2 bases from J, the junction kept 6 bases outside the gene matches. In DNA form, the CDR3 reads TGCGCCAGCAGCATACAGGGGGCGGGTAACACTGAAGCTTTCTTT. Translated, it gives CASSIQGAGNTEAFF.

This clone appeared a few times. The chain carries TRBV5-1 and TRBJ1-2; tentative D call: TRBD1 (6 bases). Germline V gives CDR1 SGHRS, CDR2 YFSETQ. V lost 1 base to trimming and J lost 6 bases, with 10 bases between them. This CDR3 contains 13 residues. The CDR3 spells CASSLWGHDGYTF. Written as DNA, the CDR3 is TGCGCCAGCAGCTTGTGGGGGCACGATGGCTACACCTTC.

A remark on this clone: Additional DNA sequences in this sample encode the identical CDR3. The chain recombines TRBV30 with TRBJ1-5; 8 positions match TRBD1. The V and J ends lost 1 base and 5 bases, in that order; junction bases with no gene match: 4. CDR1 GTSNPN and CDR2 SVGIG come from the germline V gene (reference sequence). CDR3 size: 14 residues. CDR3 residues: CAWSGDRGDQPQHF. The CDR3 DNA reads TGTGCCTGGAGTGGAGACAGGGGTGATCAGCCCCAGCATTTT.

J is TRBJ2-3 and V is TRBV12-5; D perhaps matches TRBD1 (6 bases). CDR3 size: 15 residues. Germline CDR1 is LGHNT and CDR2 is FRNRAP. The V end was cut by 0 bases, the J end by 5 bases, with 12 bases between. CDR3 coding DNA: TGTGCTAGTGGTTTGGTACACAGGGTTGGAGATACGCAGTATTTT. Amino acid sequence: CASGLVHRVGDTQYF.

A few counts support this clone. This rearrangement joins TRBV11-3 to TRBJ1-1; the D gene is possibly TRBD1 (5 bases). This CDR3 has 13 residues. V was cut by 3 bases and J by 6 bases, with 11 bases left in between. Germline-derived CDR1 and CDR2 are SGHNT and YENEEA. The CDR3 region has the DNA TGTGCCAGCAGCTTCGAGGGGAGGGCTGAAGCTTTCTTT. It encodes CASSFEGRAEAFF.

The sample holds a few counts of this clone. The genes are TRBV28 and TRBJ2-5; 8 bases align to TRBD1. Germline CDR1 MDHEN, CDR2 SYDVKM. The junction had 20 bases not matched to a gene; V was cut back by 5 bases and J by 0 bases. The CDR3 totals 20 residues. The CDR3 is CASSPLLISGTGGYQETQYF. The CDR3, as DNA: TGTGCCAGCAGTCCCCTTTTAATTTCCGGTACAGGGGGTTACCAAGAGACCCAGTACTTC.

In its sample, this clone was seen once. CDR3 sequence: CASSAVQGMRSGELFF. The CDR3 nucleotides read TGTGCCAGCAGTGCCGTACAGGGGATGCGAAGCGGGGAGCTGTTTTTT. The chain is built from TRBV6-1 and TRBJ2-2, with TRBD1 matching over 7 bases. CDR1 and CDR2 from the germline V gene are MNHNS and SASEGT. V was pared by 4 bases and J by 7 bases, with 12 bases of the junction left unmatched. This CDR3 spans 16 amino acids.

The chain has TRBV6-6 and TRBJ1-5; 8 nucleotides line up with TRBD1. The V segment lost 5 bases and the J segment 0 bases; nucleotides outside the gene matches: 6. From germline, CDR1 is MNHNY and CDR2 SVGAGI (reference sequence). The CDR3 contains 16 residues. The CDR3 DNA sequence: TGTGCCAGCAGTGGGGGACAGGACTATAGCAATCAGCCCCAGCATTTT. The encoded protein is CASSGGQDYSNQPQHF.

The CDR3 loop reads CATSIDKYNSPLHF. The CDR3 bases are TGTGCCACCAGCATTGACAAGTATAATTCACCCCTCCACTTT. This rearrangement joins TRBV15 to TRBJ1-6; D remains ambiguous. The CDR3 loop spans 14 amino acids. Germline values: CDR1 LNHNV, CDR2 YYDKDF (reference sequence). The ends were cut back, 4 bases at V and 4 bases at J, with 8 bases in the middle.

The CDR3 DNA is TGCAGCGTTGTTGGTCCGAGGATGAACCTCTACAATGAGCAGTTCTTC. This gives the protein CSVVGPRMNLYNEQFF. The V gene is TRBV29-1, the J gene TRBJ2-1; D call uncertain. In germline, CDR1 is SQVTM, CDR2 ANQGSEA. This CDR3 is built from 16 residues. Trimming left V 4 bases short and J 3 bases short, with 19 bases between.

The rearrangement uses TRBV18 and TRBJ2-2, with D possibly TRBD2 on 5 matching bases. Germline CDR1 and CDR2: KGHSH and LQKENI. The CDR3 runs 12 residues. V was pared by 3 bases and J by 7 bases, with 6 bases between. Here the CDR3 DNA reads TGTGCCAGCTCACCTGAGGGCGGGGAGCTGTTTTTT. Amino acids: CASSPEGGELFF.

V is TRBV11-2 and J is TRBJ1-1; unclear D gene. With 3 bases removed from V and 5 bases from J, the gap between germline ends came to 13 bases. This CDR3 contains 14 residues. CDR1 and CDR2 from the germline V gene are SGHAT and FQNNGV. The CDR3, as DNA: TGTGCCAGCAGCTTTGGAGCAGAGTTGACTGAAGCTTTCTTT. Translating gives CASSFGAELTEAFF.

This chain joins TRBV5-5 and TRBJ1-5, with D possibly TRBD1 on 5 matching bases. From germline, CDR1 is SGHKS and CDR2 YYEKEE (reference sequence). Trimming took off 5 bases at V and 7 bases at J, with 16 bases between the two ends. The CDR3 extends over 14 amino acids. The CDR3 nucleotides are TGTGCCAGCAGTATGGGGGGGGTCAACCAGCCCCAGCATTTT. It is translated as CASSMGGVNQPQHF.

The J gene is TRBJ1-2, the V gene TRBV6-6, with D maybe TRBD1 (5 bases). The ends were cut back, 8 bases at V and 2 bases at J, with 18 bases in the middle. CDR1 and CDR2 from the germline V gene are MNHNY and SVGAGI (reference sequence). CDR3 length: 15 amino acids. The CDR3: CASSMTGTINYGYTF. In DNA form, the CDR3 reads TGTGCCAGCTCGATGACCGGGACTATCAACTATGGCTACACCTTC.

This clone was found many times. The chain has TRBV15 and TRBJ2-3, with a tentative D call TRBD1 (6 bases). Trimming pared 2 bases from V and 4 bases from J, leaving 16 bases between. The CDR3 consists of 16 residues. Germline V gives CDR1 LNHNV, CDR2 YYDKDF (reference sequence). CDR3 DNA sequence: TGTGCCACCAGCAGAAGGACAGTAAGGGACCCAGATACGCAGTATTTT. Its translation is CATSRRTVRDPDTQYF.

In this sample, this clone turned up a few times. V gene TRBV5-6 combines with J gene TRBJ2-7; 9 bases fit TRBD1. This CDR3 is 14 amino acids long. After removal of 4 bases from V and 9 bases from J, the junction contained 11 bases not matched to a gene. Germline CDR1 and CDR2: SGHDT and YYEEEE. The DNA for the CDR3 is TGTGCCAGCAGCCCGCCGGGACAGGGTCCGGGGCAGTACTTC. Translated: CASSPPGQGPGQYF.

This clone was seen a few times. The rearrangement joins TRBV7-6 to TRBJ2-7; D might be TRBD2 (6 bases). This CDR3 is built from 12 residues. Looked up from germline, CDR1 is SGHVS and CDR2 is FNYEAQ. Trimming removed 6 bases from V and 6 bases from J, with 12 bases in between. The CDR3 loop reads CASSSTEGEQYF. In DNA form, the CDR3 reads TGTGCCAGCAGTTCGACGGAGGGCGAGCAGTACTTC.

The chain employs TRBV11-2 and TRBJ2-7; a weak D match, TRBD1 (5 bases). The germline V gene has CDR1 SGHAT and CDR2 FQNNGV. Between the trimmed V and J ends, which lost 3 bases and 5 bases, there was a span of 11 bases. The CDR3 has 13 amino acids. The CDR3: CASSFGALDEQYF. The CDR3 DNA follows: TGTGCCAGCAGCTTTGGGGCTTTGGACGAGCAGTACTTC.

The chain carries TRBV28 and TRBJ1-4, with TRBD1 identical over 10 bases. The CDR3 covers 16 residues. The V segment lost 4 bases and the J segment 5 bases; nucleotides outside the gene matches: 7. Germline CDR1 reads MDHEN; CDR2 reads SYDVKM. The CDR3: CASSSRKGQGNEKLFF. Written as DNA, the CDR3 is TGTGCCAGCAGTTCCCGAAAGGGACAGGGGAATGAAAAACTGTTTTTT.

The chain is built from TRBV2 and TRBJ1-3; 8 bases are a match to TRBD1. The V gene's germline CDR1 is SNHLY and CDR2 FYNNEI. After removal of 5 bases from V and 0 bases from J, the junction contained 6 bases not matched to a gene. CDR3 size: 16 residues. The CDR3 here is CASSWTGLHSGNTIYF. Here the CDR3 DNA reads TGTGCCAGCAGTTGGACAGGGCTCCACTCTGGAAACACCATATATTTT.

The chain uses TRBV5-1 and TRBJ1-1, with a weak D call TRBD1 (6 bases). V shed 7 bases and J shed 1 base, with 23 bases lying between them. Germline V CDR1 and CDR2: SGHRS, YFSETQ. The CDR3 loop spans 17 amino acids. In DNA form, the CDR3 reads TGCGCCAGCGGCCCCCTAGGGGGGGGAATGGGGAACACTGAAGCTTTCTTT. Amino acids: CASGPLGGGMGNTEAFF.

This chain links TRBV11-3 with TRBJ2-7, with 10 bases identical to TRBD2. Unmatched junction bases numbered 10, after V lost 8 bases and J lost 3 bases. Germline V gives CDR1 SGHNT, CDR2 YENEEA. The CDR3 contains 15 residues. The CDR3 DNA reads TGTGCCAGCTCGTCCGGGCTAGCGGGAGACTACGAGCAGTACTTC. Its protein product is CASSSGLAGDYEQYF.

J is TRBJ1-5 and V is TRBV7-2; D perhaps matches TRBD1 (5 bases). V was pared by 3 bases and J by 0 bases, with 9 bases between. Germline values: CDR1 SGHTA, CDR2 FQGNSA. This CDR3 comprises 15 residues. The CDR3 reads CASSLFRDSNQPQHF. Here the CDR3 DNA reads TGTGCCAGCAGCTTGTTCAGGGATAGCAATCAGCCCCAGCATTTT.

Only a few counts were recorded for this clone. V usage is TRBV19 and J usage is TRBJ1-5; D call uncertain. The germline CDR1 and CDR2 sequences are LNHDA and SQIVND (reference sequence). The CDR3 extends over 15 amino acids. V lost 4 bases and J lost 7, with 17 bases in between. CDR3 DNA sequence: TGTGCCAGTAGTAGACGGACGGACGAGGGCCAGCCCCAGCATTTT. This codes for CASSRRTDEGQPQHF.

This clone was seen once. The chain employs TRBV5-1 and TRBJ1-2; 8 bases agree with TRBD1. V lost 1 base to trimming and J lost 3 bases; unmatched junction nucleotides: 2. CDR1 is SGHRS, CDR2 YFSETQ, per germline. The CDR3 totals 14 residues. The CDR3 protein is CASSLLTGDYGYTF. For the CDR3, the DNA is TGCGCCAGCAGCTTGTTGACAGGGGACTATGGCTACACCTTC.

This chain uses TRBV28 with TRBJ2-3; D unresolved. V lost 3 bases and J lost 3, with 7 bases in between. Germline CDR1 and CDR2: MDHEN and SYDVKM. This CDR3 has 13 residues. The CDR3, as DNA: TGTGCCAGCAGTTTGTACTTTACAGATACGCAGTATTTT. Translation: CASSLYFTDTQYF.

This sequence joins TRBV4-1 and TRBJ1-2, with a tentative D call TRBD1 (6 bases). Germline values: CDR1 MGHRA, CDR2 YSYEKL. Trimming removed 0 bases at V and 8 bases at J, with 13 bases between. The CDR3 is 14 amino acids. CDR3 DNA sequence: TGCGCCAGCAGCCAAGATTTCTGGGGGCTCGGCTACACCTTC. Encoded protein: CASSQDFWGLGYTF.